One and the same sample provided the 32 T cell receptor beta chains below, sequenced in a study of control samples from healthy donors and cancer patients. Profiling relied on immunoSEQ multiplex PCR, and the TCRdb table lists in-frame clones only, not all of them. The top ten hold more than 6.5% of the sample, which has some 120,000 clones, roughly 87% seen once. The sequenced sample consisted of blood. These receptors all stem from a man aged 35 to 55 in good health.

The genes are TRBV21-1 and TRBJ2-7; no check of the table's D call, TRBD1, against the DNA was made. TRBV21-1 is labeled a pseudogene. CDR3 length equals 18 residues. The CDR3 DNA reads TGTGCCAGCAGCAAGACCATTCACCCAGGGGCTAGGGCCTACGAGCAGTACTTC. As protein: CASSKTIHPGARAYEQYF.

The CDR3: CASSIFSYEQYF. For the CDR3, the DNA is TGCGCCAGCAGCATTTTCTCCTACGAGCAGTACTTC. This chain joins TRBV5-1 and TRBJ2-7, with D unresolved. The V gene lost 4 bases and the J gene lost 0 bases, with 5 bases spanning the gap. This CDR3 contains 12 residues. CDR1 SGHRS and CDR2 YFSETQ come from the germline V gene. The full variable domain, with the rest looked up from reference TRBV5-1 and TRBJ2-7, is KAGVTQTPRYLIKTRGQQVTLSCSPISGHRSVSWYQQTPGQGLQFLFEYFSETQRNKGNFPGRFSGRQFSNSRSEMNVSTLELGDSALYLCASSIFSYEQYFGPGTRLTVT.

The CDR3 bases are TGTGCCAGCGCTCTCGGGGGCGTCAACACTGAAGCTTTCTTT. Protein: CASALGGVNTEAFF. The chain has TRBV6-6 and TRBJ1-1, with D possibly matching TRBD1 (6 bases). V gave up 8 bases and J gave up 2 bases, with 15 bases separating them. The germline V gene encodes CDR1 MNHNY and CDR2 SVGAGI (reference sequence). The CDR3 length is 14 residues.

The table lists this clone with a few counts. This chain uses TRBV11-3 with TRBJ2-1; tentatively, D is TRBD1 or TRBD2 (6 bases each). Germline V gives CDR1 SGHNT, CDR2 YENEEA. The CDR3 runs 12 residues. V gave up 6 bases and J gave up 13 bases, with 16 bases separating them. This chain's CDR3 is CASSWRGTTQFF. The CDR3 DNA follows: TGTGCCAGCAGTTGGAGGGGGACAACTCAGTTCTTC.

The rearrangement uses TRBV6-5 and TRBJ1-5, with 7 bases lining up with TRBD1. The CDR3 spans 14 residues. Germline V CDR1 and CDR2: MNHEY, SVGAGI. With V trimmed by 7 bases and J by 0 bases, 3 bases remained unmatched. For the CDR3, the DNA is TGTGCCAGCACCGACAGGGCTAGCAATCAGCCCCAGCATTTT. It is translated as CASTDRASNQPQHF.

In its sample, this clone was seen once. The chain couples TRBV30 to TRBJ2-2, with D possibly being TRBD2 (5 bases). This CDR3 spans 15 amino acids. Trimming took 2 bases from V and 5 from J, leaving 15 bases between them. Germline V gene lookup returns CDR1 GTSNPN and CDR2 SVGIG (reference sequence). This chain's CDR3 is CAWSTRTSTTGELFF. In nucleotides, the CDR3 is TGTGCCTGGAGTACCAGGACTTCCACTACCGGGGAGCTGTTTTTT.

The V gene is TRBV9, the J gene TRBJ1-2, with a weak D call TRBD1 (5 bases). The length of the CDR3 is 15 residues. Deletions cut 4 bases from V and 3 bases from J, with 16 bases between. Germline loops: CDR1 SGDLS, CDR2 YYNGEE. The CDR3 bases are TGTGCCAGCAGCCCAGCGGCAGGGAGTCACTATGGCTACACCTTC. This translates into CASSPAAGSHYGYTF.

The rearrangement joins TRBV6-5 to TRBJ1-5; 7 bases align to TRBD1. V trimming: 6 bases; J trimming: 6 bases; junction bases outside the gene matches: 8. The CDR3 runs 14 residues. Germline V gene lookup returns CDR1 MNHEY and CDR2 SVGAGI. CDR3 region: CASSLTTGAQPQHF. The DNA for the CDR3 is TGTGCCAGCAGCCTTACCACAGGGGCTCAGCCCCAGCATTTT.

The V gene is TRBV4-3, the J gene TRBJ1-5; D unclear. Trimming took off 0 bases at V and 3 bases at J, with 9 bases between the two ends. This CDR3 contains 15 residues. CDR1 is LGHNA, CDR2 YSLEER, per germline. CDR3 sequence reads: CASSQEFRNNQPQHF. The CDR3 DNA is TGCGCCAGCAGCCAAGAATTCAGGAACAATCAGCCCCAGCATTTT.

This chain's CDR3 is CASSQNVVAGGRNEQFF. In DNA, the CDR3 is TGTGCCAGCAGTCAAAATGTGGTAGCGGGGGGGCGGAATGAGCAGTTCTTC. This chain uses TRBV6-2 or TRBV6-3 with TRBJ2-1, with 11 bases identical to TRBD2. CDR3 size: 17 residues. With 5 bases clipped from V and 7 bases from J, the junction kept 13 bases outside the gene matches. Germline values: CDR1 MNHEY, CDR2 SVGEGT.

The chain combines TRBV6-1 with TRBJ2-6; D unresolved. The CDR3 sequence is 18 residues long. Trimming shortened V by 2 bases and J by 4 bases, and 18 bases separated the two germline ends. Germline V gives CDR1 MNHNS, CDR2 SASEGT. CDR3 in DNA: TGTGCCAGCAGTGAAAATGGAGTTTTTCCGTCCGGGGCCAACGTCCTGACTTTC. Translated: CASSENGVFPSGANVLTF.

The V and J genes are TRBV5-4 and TRBJ2-5; D uncertain. There are 13 residues in the CDR3. Per germline, CDR1 SGHNT and CDR2 YYREEE (reference sequence). Trimming took 2 bases from V and 6 from J, leaving 11 bases between them. This CDR3 is CASSFTGLQTQYF. DNA for the CDR3: TGTGCCAGCAGCTTTACCGGGCTCCAGACCCAGTACTTC.

This chain joins TRBV18 and TRBJ2-1, with 7 positions matching TRBD1. Trimming took 3 bases from V and 5 from J; bases not matched to a gene: 7. The germline V gene encodes CDR1 KGHSH and CDR2 LQKENI. The CDR3 length is 15 residues. CDR3 protein: CASSPFRDSHNEQFF. The CDR3 DNA reads as TGTGCCAGCTCACCGTTCCGGGACAGTCACAATGAGCAGTTCTTC.

The chain uses TRBV2 and TRBJ1-1; D uncertain. CDR3 size: 15 residues. The ends were cut back, 8 bases at V and 0 bases at J, with 16 bases in the middle. Looked up from germline, CDR1 is SNHLY and CDR2 is FYNNEI. The CDR3 here is CASGSRHMMNTEAFF. Here the CDR3 DNA reads TGTGCCAGCGGGTCCAGGCATATGATGAACACTGAAGCTTTCTTT.

CDR3 sequence reads: CASSRKGLATNHSSYNEQFF. As DNA, the CDR3 is TGTGCCAGCTCCCGAAAAGGACTAGCGACGAACCACAGCTCCTACAATGAGCAGTTCTTC. V usage is TRBV18 and J usage is TRBJ2-1, with 9 positions matching TRBD2. CDR1 and CDR2 from the germline V gene are KGHSH and LQKENI. The CDR3 contains 20 residues. Trimming at V came to 6 bases and at J to 0 bases, leaving 18 bases not matched to a gene.

The rearrangement uses TRBV10-1 and TRBJ2-7; no clear D. V was cut by 5 bases and J by 3 bases, with 8 bases left in between. CDR3 length: 12 amino acids. Per germline, CDR1 WNHNN and CDR2 SYGVQD (reference sequence). This chain's CDR3 is CASSSENYEQYF. CDR3 in DNA: TGCGCCAGCAGTAGCGAAAACTACGAGCAGTACTTC.

This clone has just one count. V gene TRBV5-4 combines with J gene TRBJ1-4; no clear D. The CDR3 length is 14 residues. Germline V CDR1 and CDR2: SGHNT, YYREEE (reference sequence). Between the trimmed V and J ends, which lost 2 bases and 5 bases, there was a span of 10 bases. The DNA of the CDR3 is TGTGCCAGCAGCTTTGACACCGGCAATGAAAAACTGTTTTTT. This translates into CASSFDTGNEKLFF.

The genes are TRBV19 and TRBJ1-1, with D uncertain. Germline-derived CDR1 and CDR2 are LNHDA and SQIVND (reference sequence). The CDR3 loop spans 13 amino acids. V dropped 5 bases and J dropped 4 bases, with 11 bases sitting between them. Written as DNA, the CDR3 is TGTGCCAGTAGTCAGCAACTAGGCACTGAAGCTTTCTTT. It translates to CASSQQLGTEAFF.

V and J are TRBV10-1 and TRBJ2-2; D is unclear. The germline CDR1 and CDR2 sequences are WNHNN and SYGVQD (reference sequence). This CDR3 spans 12 amino acids. The V end lost 10 bases, the J end lost 5 bases, and 11 bases lay between the germline ends. CDR3 amino acids: CATSSITGELFF. The CDR3 bases are TGCGCCACCAGCAGTATTACCGGGGAGCTGTTTTTT.

CDR3 residues: CASREDRGRGTEAFF. The CDR3 DNA follows: TGTGCCAGTAGGGAGGACAGGGGGCGAGGGACTGAAGCTTTCTTT. The chain carries TRBV19 and TRBJ1-1; 11 bases are shared with TRBD1. The CDR3 is 15 amino acids. The V and J ends lost 6 bases and 5 bases, in that order; junction bases with no gene match: 8. Looked up from germline, CDR1 is LNHDA and CDR2 is SQIVND (reference sequence).

The chain recombines TRBV19 with TRBJ1-2; 7 bases line up with TRBD1. Germline V gene lookup returns CDR1 LNHDA and CDR2 SQIVND (reference sequence). Germline trimming cut 8 bases from V and 8 bases from J; bases unmatched to any gene: 5. This CDR3 spans 11 amino acids. This CDR3 reads CASLQGDGYTF. Here the CDR3 DNA reads TGTGCCAGTCTCCAGGGGGACGGCTACACCTTC.

The chain couples TRBV6-6 to TRBJ1-6, with D uncertain. Germline V gene sequence: CDR1 MNHNY, CDR2 SVGAGI (reference sequence). The CDR3 has 13 residues. Trimming removed 7 bases at V and 7 bases at J, with 11 bases between. This chain's CDR3 is CASTKQGNSPLHF. For the CDR3, the DNA is TGTGCCAGCACTAAACAAGGAAATTCACCCCTCCACTTT.

V is TRBV24-1 and J is TRBJ2-3; 8 bases are a match to TRBD2. The CDR3 runs to 15 residues. The germline V gene has CDR1 KGHDR and CDR2 SFDVKD. With 7 bases clipped from V and 3 bases from J, the junction kept 8 bases outside the gene matches. In nucleotides, the CDR3 is TGTGCCACCAGCTCCGGGGGGGCGGGGACAGATACGCAGTATTTT. Protein sequence: CATSSGGAGTDTQYF.

This chain connects TRBV19 to TRBJ1-5, with D perhaps TRBD1 (6 bases). V lost 2 bases, J lost 6 bases, and 14 bases lay in between. Germline V CDR1 and CDR2: LNHDA, SQIVND (reference sequence). CDR3 length: 15 amino acids. This CDR3 is CASSIPGGGSQPQHF. In DNA form, the CDR3 reads TGTGCCAGTAGTATACCAGGCGGGGGCAGTCAGCCCCAGCATTTT.

The V call is TRBV4-2, the J call TRBJ1-4, with 7 bases that match TRBD1. Germline CDR1 LGHNA, CDR2 YNFKEQ. The V and J ends lost 6 bases and 3 bases, in that order; junction bases with no gene match: 7. The CDR3 contains 15 residues. This CDR3 is CASRLKGAANEKLFF. CDR3 bases: TGTGCCAGCAGACTTAAGGGGGCGGCTAATGAAAAACTGTTTTTT.

V gene TRBV7-2 combines with J gene TRBJ2-3; D remains ambiguous. Germline V gene sequence: CDR1 SGHTA, CDR2 FQGNSA. The CDR3 contains 15 residues. The V end was cut by 4 bases, the J end by 2 bases, with 13 bases between. Written as DNA, the CDR3 is TGTGCCAGCAGCTATAACCCAGGTGACACAGATACGCAGTATTTT. Protein product: CASSYNPGDTDTQYF.

The chain uses TRBV19 and TRBJ2-7; 10 positions agree with TRBD1. Germline CDR1 is LNHDA and CDR2 is SQIVND (reference sequence). The CDR3 has 13 amino acids. Germline trimming cut 6 bases from V and 4 bases from J; bases unmatched to any gene: 3. The CDR3 sequence: CASRDRGSYEQYF. The CDR3 DNA follows: TGTGCCAGTAGGGACAGGGGGTCGTACGAGCAGTACTTC.

The chain links TRBV28 to TRBJ2-3; possibly TRBD1 for D (6 bases). CDR1 MDHEN and CDR2 SYDVKM come from the germline V gene. The V gene lost 6 bases and the J gene lost 4 bases, with 11 bases spanning the gap. The CDR3 is 13 residues long. As DNA, the CDR3 is TGTGCCAGCAGCCCAGGGGTCCCAGATACGCAGTATTTT. This sequence encodes CASSPGVPDTQYF.

The V gene is TRBV13, the J gene TRBJ2-1; 9 bases agree with TRBD1. CDR3 length equals 15 residues. V lost 4 bases, J lost 9 bases, and 10 bases stayed unmatched. The germline V gene encodes CDR1 PRHDT and CDR2 FYEKMQ (reference sequence). The CDR3: CASSYSTGGRVEQFF. For the CDR3, the DNA is TGTGCCAGCAGCTACTCGACAGGGGGTAGAGTTGAGCAGTTCTTC.

The J gene is TRBJ2-4, the V gene TRBV29-1; 9 bases are shared with TRBD2. CDR3 length: 15 residues. CDR1 is SQVTM and CDR2 is ANQGSEA in the germline V gene. The V gene end was trimmed by 6 bases and the J gene end by 1 base; junction bases not matched to a gene: 7. The CDR3 loop reads CSVYPSGGAKNIQYF. The CDR3 DNA sequence: TGCAGCGTCTACCCAAGCGGGGGGGCCAAAAACATTCAGTACTTC.

The rearrangement links TRBV11-3 to TRBJ2-5; D gene unclear. The CDR3 extends over 11 amino acids. Germline loops: CDR1 SGHNT, CDR2 YENEEA. With 3 bases removed from V and 7 bases from J, the gap between germline ends came to 6 bases. As DNA, the CDR3 is TGTGCCAGCAGCTTGGCCGTGACCCAGTACTTC. Translated, it gives CASSLAVTQYF.

This clone was detected only a few times. Other DNA sequences within the sample encode an identical CDR3. CDR3 DNA: TGTGCCAGCAGATTACAAGGGAGCACAGATACGCAGTATTTT. Protein: CASRLQGSTDTQYF. The chain has TRBV6-5 and TRBJ2-3; D is uncertain. Deletions cut 6 bases from V and 0 bases from J, with 10 bases between. Per the germline V gene, CDR1 is MNHEY and CDR2 is SVGAGI. The CDR3 spans 14 residues.